The next 27 T cell receptor beta chains were all read from a single sample in a study of blood T cell repertoires in COVID-19. The data were produced by immunoSEQ multiplex PCR, yet TCRdb's version contains in-frame clones alone and is incomplete. The profile shows approximately 300,000 clones, approximately 84% of them singletons. The sample comprised PBMCs or T cells enriched from blood (not recorded which). These TCRs come from a woman aged 18 to 35 who had recovered from COVID-19.

V is TRBV5-1 and J is TRBJ2-4; TRBD1 matches 8 bases. Trimming removed 4 bases from V and 6 bases from J; junction bases left unmatched: 9. The CDR3 consists of 15 residues. Germline V CDR1 and CDR2: SGHRS, YFSETQ. CDR3 residues: CASSRLQGEGNIQYF. DNA of the CDR3: TGCGCCAGCAGCCGGCTACAGGGGGAAGGAAACATTCAGTACTTC.

This chain connects TRBV4-1 to TRBJ2-2; TRBD2 aligns across 9 bases. The CDR3 is made up of 15 amino acids. With V trimmed by 4 bases and J by 7 bases, 7 bases remained unmatched. In germline, CDR1 is MGHRA, CDR2 YSYEKL. CDR3: CASSRGSGSSGELFF. CDR3 nucleotide sequence: TGCGCCAGCAGCCGAGGTAGCGGGAGTAGCGGGGAGCTGTTTTTT.

This clone has only one observation. V gene TRBV3-1 (or the pseudogene TRBV3-2) combines with J gene TRBJ1-4, with a tentative D call TRBD1 (6 bases). Trimming pared 4 bases from V and 4 bases from J, leaving 10 bases between. The CDR3 is made up of 14 amino acids. CDR1 and CDR2 (germline): LGHDT, YNNKEL (reference sequence). The CDR3, as DNA: TGTGCCAGCAGCCTAGGACAGCTTAATGAAAAACTGTTTTTT. As protein: CASSLGQLNEKLFF.

V gene TRBV13 combines with J gene TRBJ2-7; no clear D. This CDR3 contains 13 residues. Germline V CDR1 and CDR2: PRHDT, FYEKMQ (reference sequence). The V end was cut by 1 base, the J end by 0 bases, with 4 bases between. CDR3 sequence reads: CASSLDNSYEQYF. The CDR3 DNA reads TGTGCCAGCAGCTTAGATAACTCCTACGAGCAGTACTTC.

The V and J genes are TRBV18 and TRBJ2-5, with D unclear. The germline V and J ends were trimmed by 5 bases and 0 bases, with 4 bases remaining between them. In germline, CDR1 is KGHSH, CDR2 LQKENI. The CDR3 totals 12 residues. CDR3 amino acids: CASSSYQETQYF. The CDR3 DNA is TGTGCCAGCTCATCGTACCAAGAGACCCAGTACTTC.

The genes are TRBV19 and TRBJ2-6; 8 bases match TRBD1. The V gene end was trimmed by 3 bases and the J gene end by 4 bases; junction bases not matched to a gene: 5. CDR1 and CDR2 (germline): LNHDA, SQIVND (reference sequence). This CDR3 has 16 amino acids. DNA for the CDR3: TGTGCCAGTAGTATCCAGGGGGCTGGAGGGGCCAACGTCCTGACTTTC. Translated, it gives CASSIQGAGGANVLTF.

The chain has TRBV6-5 and TRBJ1-1; D might be TRBD1 (6 bases). This CDR3 comprises 14 residues. In germline, CDR1 is MNHEY, CDR2 SVGAGI. V gave up 5 bases and J gave up 1 base, with 11 bases separating them. CDR3 nucleotide sequence: TGTGCCAGCAGTAAACAGGGAGAGAACACTGAAGCTTTCTTT. As protein: CASSKQGENTEAFF.

The V call is TRBV3-1 (or the pseudogene TRBV3-2), the J call TRBJ1-5, with 11 bases lining up with TRBD1. With V trimmed by 3 bases and J by 6 bases, 4 bases remained unmatched. CDR1 and CDR2 (germline): LGHDT, YNNKEL (reference sequence). CDR3 size: 15 residues. The DNA of the CDR3 is TGTGCCAGCAGCCATGGGACAGGGGGTGGTCAGCCCCAGCATTTT. Encoded protein: CASSHGTGGGQPQHF.

The V and J genes are TRBV3-1 (or the pseudogene TRBV3-2) and TRBJ2-7; the D is unclear. Trimming removed 0 bases from V and 6 bases from J, with 9 bases in between. The V gene's germline CDR1 is LGHDT and CDR2 YNNKEL (reference sequence). This CDR3 has 13 amino acids. For the CDR3, the DNA is TGTGCCAGCAGCCAAGATTTCACGGGCGAGCAGTACTTC. Its protein product is CASSQDFTGEQYF.

The rearrangement links TRBV5-1 to TRBJ2-1; the D is unclear. The CDR3 contains 15 residues. V dropped 1 base and J dropped 6 bases, with 14 bases sitting between them. The germline V gene encodes CDR1 SGHRS and CDR2 YFSETQ. This CDR3 is CASSLIALMGNEQFF. The CDR3 bases are TGCGCCAGCAGCTTGATAGCTCTCATGGGCAATGAGCAGTTCTTC.

This clone was detected only once. This sequence joins TRBV7-9 and TRBJ1-3; a possible D gene is TRBD1 (5 bases). The CDR3 is made up of 13 amino acids. The germline V and J ends were trimmed by 5 bases and 5 bases, with 10 bases remaining between them. Germline assignment: CDR1 SEHNR and CDR2 FQNEAQ (reference sequence). Here the CDR3 reads CASSQGTRNTIYF. CDR3 coding DNA: TGTGCCAGCAGCCAGGGAACGCGAAACACCATATATTTT.

This chain links TRBV11-2 with TRBJ1-4, with 9 bases that match TRBD1. V lost 3 bases and J lost 0; bases outside the gene matches: 8. This CDR3 contains 18 residues. Germline V gene sequence: CDR1 SGHAT, CDR2 FQNNGV. CDR3 region: CASSFPRQGETTNEKLFF. The CDR3 DNA sequence: TGTGCCAGCAGCTTCCCCAGACAGGGGGAAACAACTAATGAAAAACTGTTTTTT.

V and J are TRBV7-9 and TRBJ1-1; D remains unclear. The CDR3 length is 17 residues. CDR1 and CDR2 from the germline V gene are SEHNR and FQNEAQ (reference sequence). V lost 1 base and J 0 bases, leaving 15 bases between the germline ends. CDR3 in DNA: TGTGCCAGCAGCTTAGATCCCACGGACTCCATGAACACTGAAGCTTTCTTT. Protein sequence: CASSLDPTDSMNTEAFF.

This chain joins TRBV27 and TRBJ1-1; TRBD1 aligns across 9 bases. With 4 bases clipped from V and 1 base from J, the junction kept 4 bases outside the gene matches. Germline assignment: CDR1 MNHEY and CDR2 SMNVEV (reference sequence). This CDR3 contains 15 residues. The CDR3 DNA reads as TGTGCCAGCAGTTGGACAGGGGTTGGGAACACTGAAGCTTTCTTT. Translating it yields CASSWTGVGNTEAFF.

The chain couples TRBV9 to TRBJ2-1; 13 bases agree with TRBD2. Germline assignment: CDR1 SGDLS and CDR2 YYNGEE. This CDR3 comprises 19 residues. The trim removed 0 bases at V and 3 bases at J, leaving 9 bases unmatched. CDR3 sequence: CASSVATSGGAALYNEQFF. The CDR3 DNA reads TGTGCCAGCAGCGTAGCTACTAGCGGGGGGGCCGCGCTCTACAATGAGCAGTTCTTC. Full variable domain (remainder filled in from reference TRBV9 and TRBJ2-1): DSGVTQTPKHLITATGQRVTLRCSPRSGDLSVYWYQQSLDQGLQFLIQYYNGEERAKGNILERFSAQQFPDLHSELNLSSLELGDSALYFCASSVATSGGAALYNEQFFGPGTRLTVL.

This sequence joins TRBV6-5 and TRBJ2-1; 10 bases match TRBD2. V lost 5 bases and J lost 10; bases outside the gene matches: 8. The CDR3 contains 14 residues. CDR1 and CDR2 from the germline V gene are MNHEY and SVGAGI. The CDR3 bases are TGTGCCAGCAGTCGGGAAAGCGGGGGGGCCGAGCAGTTCTTC. This gives the protein CASSRESGGAEQFF.

The V and J genes are TRBV3-1 (or the pseudogene TRBV3-2) and TRBJ1-1; the D gene is possibly TRBD1 (5 bases). Trimming took off 5 bases at V and 1 base at J, with 8 bases between the two ends. Germline CDR1 reads LGHDT; CDR2 reads YNNKEL (reference sequence). This CDR3 region has 13 residues. The CDR3 nucleotides read TGTGCCAGCAGCTCAGGGTGGAACACTGAAGCTTTCTTT. This codes for CASSSGWNTEAFF.

The V gene is TRBV19, the J gene TRBJ2-2; the D is unclear. The V end was cut by 6 bases, the J end by 4 bases, with 6 bases between. Per germline, CDR1 LNHDA and CDR2 SQIVND (reference sequence). This CDR3 is 12 amino acids long. The CDR3 is CASRSFTGELFF. CDR3 DNA: TGTGCCAGTAGAAGCTTCACCGGGGAGCTGTTTTTT.

Of note for this clone: The junction departs from germline at one end; a sequencing error may be responsible. The chain couples TRBV5-1 to TRBJ1-2; tentative D call: TRBD1 (6 bases). Germline V lookup: CDR1 SGHRS, CDR2 YFSETQ. The length of the CDR3 is 17 residues. The CDR3 region has the DNA TGCGCCAGCAGTTTGGTCAGCGCGACAGGATCTAACTATGGCTACACCTTC. Translation: CASSLVSATGSNYGYTF.

The chain recombines TRBV3-1 (or the pseudogene TRBV3-2) with TRBJ2-1; 11 nucleotides line up with TRBD2. In germline, CDR1 is LGHDT, CDR2 YNNKEL (reference sequence). This CDR3 contains 16 residues. J was trimmed by 8 bases and V by 2 bases; bases with no gene match: 8. CDR3 bases: TGTGCCAGCAGCCAAATACTAGCGGGAGAATGGGATGAGCAGTTCTTC. Protein: CASSQILAGEWDEQFF.

This chain connects TRBV6-5 to TRBJ2-7; D call uncertain. Germline V gene lookup returns CDR1 MNHEY and CDR2 SVGAGI. The CDR3 is 14 amino acids. The V and J ends lost 6 bases and 0 bases respectively, with 12 bases between them. CDR3 loop: CASRVAGSSYEQYF. CDR3 nucleotides: TGTGCCAGCAGGGTAGCTGGAAGCTCCTACGAGCAGTACTTC.

The rearrangement links TRBV4-2 to TRBJ2-2; no definite D call. The germline V gene encodes CDR1 LGHNA and CDR2 YNFKEQ. The CDR3 has 15 amino acids. Trimming left V 1 base short and J 2 bases short, with 8 bases between. The CDR3 loop is CASSQGAVNTGELFF. In DNA form, the CDR3 reads TGTGCCAGCAGCCAAGGGGCAGTTAACACCGGGGAGCTGTTTTTT.

V and J are TRBV5-1 and TRBJ1-1, with D possibly matching TRBD1 (6 bases). Germline CDR1 reads SGHRS; CDR2 reads YFSETQ. The CDR3 is made up of 12 amino acids. With 5 bases removed from V and 8 bases from J, the gap between germline ends came to 13 bases. The DNA of the CDR3 is TGCGCCAGCAGGAGTCCCGGGACAGAAGCTTTCTTT. This translates into CASRSPGTEAFF.

This chain links TRBV6-6 with TRBJ2-7; a weak D match, TRBD1 (5 bases). V was pared by 7 bases and J by 1 base, with 17 bases between. This CDR3 region has 15 residues. Germline V lookup: CDR1 MNHNY, CDR2 SVGAGI (reference sequence). The CDR3 region has the DNA TGTGCCAGCAACCCCCGCATGACAGTGTCCTACGAGCAGTACTTC. Translation: CASNPRMTVSYEQYF.

The J gene is TRBJ1-1, the V gene TRBV14, with D possibly TRBD1 on 6 matching bases. CDR3 length: 16 amino acids. CDR1 is SGHDN, CDR2 FVKESK, per germline. V was cut by 1 base and J by 4 bases, with 16 bases left in between. The CDR3 reads CASSQAFVGAGTEAFF. The CDR3 DNA reads as TGTGCCAGCAGCCAAGCGTTCGTGGGGGCCGGCACTGAAGCTTTCTTT.

The V call is TRBV7-9, the J call TRBJ2-5; no clear D. CDR1 SEHNR and CDR2 FQNEAQ come from the germline V gene (reference sequence). Trimming removed 1 base from V and 4 bases from J, with 4 bases in between. The CDR3 covers 12 residues. The CDR3 region is CASSLVAETQYF. CDR3 bases: TGTGCCAGCAGCTTAGTGGCAGAGACCCAGTACTTC. Full variable domain (remainder filled in from reference TRBV7-9 and TRBJ2-5): DTGVSQNPRHKITKRGQNVTFRCDPISEHNRLYWYRQTLGQGPEFLTYFQNEAQLEKSRLLSDRFSAERPKGSFSTLEIQRTEQGDSAMYLCASSLVAETQYFGPGTRLLVL.

This chain joins TRBV30 and TRBJ1-2; maybe TRBD1 (6 bases). Looked up from germline, CDR1 is GTSNPN and CDR2 is SVGIG (reference sequence). The CDR3 contains 14 residues. Trimming cost V 1 base and J 4 bases, with 13 bases left between them. CDR3: CAWSEGGLSYGYTF. In nucleotides, the CDR3 is TGTGCCTGGAGTGAAGGGGGTCTTTCCTATGGCTACACCTTC.